The 28 T cell receptor beta chains in this list originate from one sample, sequenced in a study of shared clonotypes between healthy human individuals. The naive CD8 fraction comprised CD45RO-negative cells positively selected for CCR7 and excluded terminally differentiated effector memory CD45RA+ cells. Method: immunoSEQ multiplex PCR; TCRdb's copy keeps in-frame clones and lacks some. The sample contains about 2,100,000 clones, 85% to 95% of which appear only once. The sample consisted of naive CD8+ T cells from PBMCs. These receptor sequences come from a man in his late teens or twenties in good health. Some clones in this sample may be carry-over from other donors' samples.

The chain has TRBV15 and TRBJ2-5; unclear D gene. Trimming cost V 3 bases and J 5 bases, with 16 bases left between them. The CDR3 has 15 amino acids. CDR1 and CDR2 (germline): LNHNV, YYDKDF (reference sequence). CDR3 in DNA: TGTGCCACCAGCAGCGCAAATGGGCGCCTTGAGACCCAGTACTTC. As protein: CATSSANGRLETQYF.

The chain has TRBV13 and TRBJ1-1; 7 bases match TRBD1. This CDR3 has 15 amino acids. From germline, CDR1 is PRHDT and CDR2 FYEKMQ (reference sequence). V shed 5 bases, J shed 3 bases, and the junction held 9 bases outside the gene matches. This CDR3 reads CASSGTGAGDTEAFF. The CDR3 DNA sequence: TGTGCCAGCAGCGGAACAGGGGCGGGGGACACTGAAGCTTTCTTT.

The rearrangement uses TRBV28 and TRBJ1-1, with D possibly being TRBD1 (5 bases). Deletions cut 2 bases from V and 3 bases from J, with 13 bases between. CDR1 is MDHEN and CDR2 is SYDVKM in the germline V gene. The CDR3 length is 15 residues. CDR3 sequence: CASSLLGGFYTEAFF. As DNA, the CDR3 is TGTGCCAGCAGTTTACTTGGGGGATTCTACACTGAAGCTTTCTTT.

This sequence joins TRBV19 and TRBJ1-2; 7 nucleotides agree with TRBD1. CDR1 is LNHDA, CDR2 SQIVND, per germline (reference sequence). This CDR3 is 15 amino acids long. With V trimmed by 5 bases and J by 4 bases, 10 bases remained unmatched. CDR3 bases: TGTGCCAGTAGTCAATGGACAGGACAGGCCTATGGCTACACCTTC. Translation gives CASSQWTGQAYGYTF.

The chain employs TRBV14 and TRBJ1-1, with unresolved D. V lost 5 bases, J lost 1 base, and 8 bases lay in between. The CDR3 length is 13 residues. CDR1 is SGHDN and CDR2 is FVKESK in the germline V gene. The CDR3 loop is CASSFIQNTEAFF. CDR3 in DNA: TGTGCCAGCAGCTTTATACAGAACACTGAAGCTTTCTTT.

The chain carries TRBV19 and TRBJ1-5, with D hard to call. From germline, CDR1 is LNHDA and CDR2 SQIVND (reference sequence). V dropped 5 bases and J dropped 0 bases, with 14 bases sitting between them. The CDR3 runs to 16 residues. DNA of the CDR3: TGTGCCAGTAGTCGGGCAGGAGAGAATAGCAATCAGCCCCAGCATTTT. It yields the protein CASSRAGENSNQPQHF.

This chain links TRBV27 with TRBJ1-2; D gene ambiguous. This CDR3 has 13 residues. The germline V gene encodes CDR1 MNHEY and CDR2 SMNVEV (reference sequence). The V gene lost 3 bases and the J gene lost 4 bases, with 9 bases spanning the gap. In DNA form, the CDR3 reads TGTGCCAGCAGTTTCCTGGGCCCCTATGGCTACACCTTC. Its translation is CASSFLGPYGYTF.

V and J are TRBV27 and TRBJ1-2; D is possibly TRBD1 (6 bases). The CDR3 is made up of 15 amino acids. Germline values: CDR1 MNHEY, CDR2 SMNVEV (reference sequence). Trimming took 2 bases from V and 4 from J, leaving 14 bases between them. In DNA, the CDR3 is TGTGCCAGCAGTTTAGTCGGGGGCCCTGGCTATGGCTACACCTTC. Its translation is CASSLVGGPGYGYTF.

For this clone: Different DNA sequences within this sample yield the same CDR3. This chain uses TRBV27 with TRBJ2-7, with D perhaps matching TRBD1 or TRBD2 (5 bases each). The CDR3 spans 13 residues. The V gene's germline CDR1 is MNHEY and CDR2 SMNVEV (reference sequence). The germline V and J ends were trimmed by 4 bases and 4 bases, with 11 bases remaining between them. This CDR3 is CASSWGSTYEQYF. CDR3 coding DNA: TGTGCCAGCAGTTGGGGGAGTACTTACGAGCAGTACTTC.

This chain uses TRBV18 with TRBJ2-7; D gene unclear. Trimming removed 2 bases from V and 4 bases from J, with 18 bases in between. Germline assignment: CDR1 KGHSH and CDR2 LQKENI. This CDR3 comprises 16 residues. The CDR3 DNA follows: TGTGCCAGCTCACCAGTAAGCGCCCCCACGGGTTACGAGCAGTACTTC. It is translated as CASSPVSAPTGYEQYF.

J is TRBJ2-7 and V is TRBV6-1, with D possibly matching TRBD1 (6 bases). The CDR3 runs to 12 residues. V was shortened by 2 bases and J by 10 bases, with 12 bases between the two germline ends. The V gene's germline CDR1 is MNHNS and CDR2 SASEGT. The CDR3 sequence: CASSEFDRYQYF. CDR3 nucleotides: TGTGCCAGCAGTGAATTTGACAGGTACCAGTACTTC.

This clone was observed once. The genes are TRBV27 and TRBJ2-7; TRBD1 agrees at 9 bases. This CDR3 contains 15 residues. In germline, CDR1 is MNHEY, CDR2 SMNVEV (reference sequence). V gave up 0 bases and J gave up 7 bases; unmatched junction bases: 7. The CDR3 region is CASSLSRTGVGEQYF. CDR3 nucleotide sequence: TGTGCCAGCAGTTTATCACGGACAGGGGTCGGAGAGCAGTACTTC.

This clone has only one observation. CDR3 in amino acids: CASSQEPGQVTYEQYF. The CDR3 DNA is TGTGCCAGCAGCCAAGAACCGGGACAGGTGACGTACGAGCAGTACTTC. This chain links TRBV4-2 with TRBJ2-7; 8 bases agree with TRBD1. The CDR3 is 16 amino acids. J lost 4 bases, V lost 0 bases, and 8 bases had no gene match. Germline lookup yields CDR1 LGHNA and CDR2 YNFKEQ.

V usage is TRBV6-1 and J usage is TRBJ2-7; TRBD1 might be the D (6 bases). CDR1 is MNHNS, CDR2 SASEGT, per germline. Trimming took off 6 bases at V and 4 bases at J, with 19 bases between the two ends. CDR3 length: 15 residues. In DNA form, the CDR3 reads TGTGCCAGCAGAGTCCGGGACATGCCCAAGTACGAGCAGTACTTC. Translating it yields CASRVRDMPKYEQYF.

This clone was seen more than once but under ten times. The same CDR3 also results from other DNA sequences found in this sample. The V gene is TRBV7-9, the J gene TRBJ2-7; perhaps TRBD1 as D (5 bases). CDR3 size: 13 residues. The germline V gene has CDR1 SEHNR and CDR2 FQNEAQ (reference sequence). V was trimmed by 5 bases and J by 3 bases, leaving 11 bases between them. CDR3 sequence: CASSLGHLYEQYF. As DNA, the CDR3 is TGTGCCAGCAGCCTAGGACACCTCTACGAGCAGTACTTC.

Only one count was recorded for this clone. The V and J genes are TRBV5-6 and TRBJ2-7, with D unclear. V was cut by 4 bases and J by 0 bases, with 14 bases left in between. Germline lookup yields CDR1 SGHDT and CDR2 YYEEEE. CDR3 length equals 15 residues. In DNA form, the CDR3 reads TGTGCCAGCAGCACCCGGCCCGTGGGCTCCTACGAGCAGTACTTC. Protein: CASSTRPVGSYEQYF.

Details on this clone: At the DNA level, this CDR3 is encoded by other sequences in the same sample as well. The chain combines TRBV28 with TRBJ1-1; D gene unclear. The V end lost 3 bases, the J end lost 8 bases, and 7 bases lay between the germline ends. The CDR3 is 11 residues long. Germline V gene sequence: CDR1 MDHEN, CDR2 SYDVKM. CDR3 nucleotides: TGTGCCAGCAGTTTTGCCGCAGAAGCTTTCTTT. As protein: CASSFAAEAFF. Variable domain in full (rest from reference TRBV28 and TRBJ1-1): DVKVTQSSRYLVKRTGEKVFLECVQDMDHENMFWYRQDPGLGLRLIYFSYDVKMKEKGDIPEGYSVSREKKERFSLILESASTNQTSMYLCASSFAAEAFFGQGTRLTVV.

This clone is a singleton in its sample. CDR3 in DNA: TGTGCCAGCAGCACAGTGGGCAATGAGCAGTTCTTC. It translates to CASSTVGNEQFF. The rearrangement links TRBV27 to TRBJ2-1; D uncertain. CDR1 and CDR2 (germline): MNHEY, SMNVEV (reference sequence). The V end was cut by 6 bases, the J end by 6 bases, with 9 bases between. CDR3 length: 12 residues.

The chain couples TRBV28 to TRBJ1-5; perhaps TRBD1 as D (6 bases). The CDR3 consists of 18 residues. Deletions cut 3 bases from V and 0 bases from J, with 18 bases between. CDR1 and CDR2 (germline): MDHEN, SYDVKM. The CDR3 here is CASSFRDRSFYSNQPQHF. The CDR3 DNA follows: TGTGCCAGCAGTTTTCGAGACAGGAGTTTTTATAGCAATCAGCCCCAGCATTTT.

This clone has just a few counts. V is TRBV5-6 and J is TRBJ1-2; D may be TRBD1 (6 bases). Trimming shortened V by 4 bases and J by 6 bases, and 16 bases separated the two germline ends. CDR1 is SGHDT, CDR2 YYEEEE, per germline. The CDR3 contains 14 residues. DNA of the CDR3: TGTGCCAGCAGCCAGAATCCTTACAGGGATGGCTACACCTTC. This gives the protein CASSQNPYRDGYTF.

On this clone: Additional DNA sequences in this sample encode the identical CDR3. The genes are TRBV9 and TRBJ2-7, with a tentative D call TRBD2 (6 bases). The CDR3 loop spans 15 amino acids. Germline CDR1 reads SGDLS; CDR2 reads YYNGEE. The V and J ends lost 2 bases and 0 bases respectively, with 12 bases between them. The CDR3 reads CASSVGTDSSYEQYF. The CDR3 nucleotides are TGTGCCAGCAGCGTTGGGACTGACAGCTCCTACGAGCAGTACTTC.

In DNA form, the CDR3 reads TGCGCCAGCAGCCAATCCCTAGCGGGAGTTAGGTACGAGCAGTACTTC. It codes for CASSQSLAGVRYEQYF. This rearrangement joins TRBV4-1 to TRBJ2-7; 10 positions agree with TRBD2. CDR3 length equals 16 residues. CDR1 and CDR2 from the germline V gene are MGHRA and YSYEKL. Losses at the gene ends were 2 bases for V and 4 bases for J; bases not matched to a gene: 8.

The chain couples TRBV28 to TRBJ2-3, with 7 nucleotides matching TRBD1. Germline CDR1 is MDHEN and CDR2 is SYDVKM. V lost 6 bases to trimming and J lost 4 bases; unmatched junction nucleotides: 13. CDR3 length: 16 amino acids. CDR3 bases: TGTGCCAGCAGCTCCCACGCAGAGCAGGGGGCAGATACGCAGTATTTT. Protein product: CASSSHAEQGADTQYF.

The V call is TRBV27, the J call TRBJ2-5; D unclear. Per germline, CDR1 MNHEY and CDR2 SMNVEV (reference sequence). There are 13 residues in the CDR3. V was pared by 5 bases and J by 5 bases, with 12 bases between. The CDR3 reads CASSPAPGETQYF. CDR3 in DNA: TGTGCCAGCAGTCCTGCTCCTGGGGAGACCCAGTACTTC.

This chain links TRBV7-9 with TRBJ2-7; maybe TRBD1 (5 bases). Trimming pared 1 base from V and 5 bases from J, leaving 15 bases between. The CDR3 runs 15 residues. Germline lookup yields CDR1 SEHNR and CDR2 FQNEAQ (reference sequence). CDR3 loop: CASSLVRGARNEQYF. The CDR3 DNA is TGTGCCAGCAGCTTAGTCCGTGGGGCAAGGAACGAGCAGTACTTC. Together with reference TRBV7-9 and TRBJ2-7, the CDR3 gives the full variable domain: DTGVSQNPRHKITKRGQNVTFRCDPISEHNRLYWYRQTLGQGPEFLTYFQNEAQLEKSRLLSDRFSAERPKGSFSTLEIQRTEQGDSAMYLCASSLVRGARNEQYFGPGTRLTVT.

The chain is built from TRBV4-1 and TRBJ2-7, with D maybe TRBD2 (5 bases). Trimming removed 1 base at V and 5 bases at J, with 15 bases between. The CDR3 contains 15 residues. Germline CDR1 reads MGHRA; CDR2 reads YSYEKL. CDR3 sequence (DNA): TGCGCCAGCAGCCAAGTGACTACCTTAGACCACGAGCAGTACTTC. This encodes CASSQVTTLDHEQYF.

This sequence joins TRBV11-2 and TRBJ1-1, with no clear D. Per germline, CDR1 SGHAT and CDR2 FQNNGV. The CDR3 has 13 residues. Trimming shortened V by 1 base and J by 6 bases, and 9 bases separated the two germline ends. The CDR3 nucleotides are TGTGCCAGCAGCTTAGGGCAGGAGGCTGAAGCTTTCTTT. This sequence encodes CASSLGQEAEAFF.

This clone was counted a few times. This chain uses TRBV5-1 with TRBJ2-1, with 10 positions matching TRBD2. V lost 3 bases and J lost 4; bases outside the gene matches: 4. Germline values: CDR1 SGHRS, CDR2 YFSETQ. The CDR3 consists of 15 residues. CDR3 nucleotide sequence: TGCGCCAGCAGCTCGGGACTAGCGAGATACAATGAGCAGTTCTTC. Protein: CASSSGLARYNEQFF.